The 18 T cell receptor beta chains presented below share a single source sample, sequenced in a study of shared clonotypes between healthy human individuals. Measured with immunoSEQ multiplex PCR; TCRdb has only the in-frame clones, and not every one. The sample includes fewer than 3 million clones, approximately 90% of them seen just once. Sequencing was done on a sample of naive CD4+ T cells from PBMCs. Subset: CD45RA+ positively selected. These receptors were obtained from a young man in good health. Some clones in this sample may be carry-over from other donors' samples.

The J gene is TRBJ1-2, the V gene TRBV28; 9 positions match TRBD1. CDR3 length: 15 residues. V was pared by 2 bases and J by 4 bases, with 5 bases of the junction left unmatched. Germline lookup yields CDR1 MDHEN and CDR2 SYDVKM. The CDR3 DNA is TGTGCCAGCAGTTTAAAGGGACAGGGATCCTATGGCTACACCTTC. It yields the protein CASSLKGQGSYGYTF.

This chain joins TRBV2 and TRBJ1-4; D possibly corresponds to TRBD1 (5 bases). CDR1 is SNHLY and CDR2 is FYNNEI in the germline V gene. V gave up 6 bases and J gave up 3 bases, with 14 bases separating them. The CDR3 covers 15 residues. In DNA, the CDR3 is TGTGCCAGCAGACCAGCAGGGCTACCTAATGAAAAACTGTTTTTT. Translated: CASRPAGLPNEKLFF.

The chain combines TRBV9 with TRBJ2-3; 7 bases agree with TRBD2. This CDR3 comprises 16 residues. The germline CDR1 and CDR2 sequences are SGDLS and YYNGEE. V was pared by 1 base and J by 1 base, with 6 bases of the junction left unmatched. The chain's CDR3 is CASSVLGGPGTDTQYF. The CDR3 nucleotides are TGTGCCAGCAGCGTATTGGGAGGGCCAGGCACAGATACGCAGTATTTT.

The chain has TRBV9 and TRBJ1-2; 12 bases align to TRBD1. Trimming at V came to 4 bases and at J to 8 bases, leaving 15 bases not matched to a gene. Germline loops: CDR1 SGDLS, CDR2 YYNGEE. This CDR3 has 17 amino acids. For the CDR3, the DNA is TGTGCCAGCAGCCCCCGGGACAGGGGGCAGTTGGGGTTAGGCTACACCTTC. As protein: CASSPRDRGQLGLGYTF.

This chain connects TRBV7-3 to TRBJ1-2, with D unresolved. This CDR3 has 14 residues. Germline assignment: CDR1 SGHTA and CDR2 FQGTGA. Trimming removed 0 bases from V and 8 bases from J, with 13 bases in between. As DNA, the CDR3 is TGTGCCAGCAGCTTAACGGGTGGGGTTCAAGGCTACACCTTC. Its protein product is CASSLTGGVQGYTF.

The V call is TRBV7-2, the J call TRBJ1-5; D is unclear. This CDR3 comprises 17 residues. Trimming removed 2 bases at V and 0 bases at J, with 14 bases between. The germline CDR1 and CDR2 sequences are SGHTA and FQGNSA. As DNA, the CDR3 is TGTGCCAGCAGCTTAATCACAGCTAGTTATAGCAATCAGCCCCAGCATTTT. Translating gives CASSLITASYSNQPQHF. Complete variable domain (other parts from reference TRBV7-2 and TRBJ1-5): GAGVSQSPSNKVTEKGKDVELRCDPISGHTALYWYRQSLGQGLEFLIYFQGNSAPDKSGLPSDRFSAERTGGSVSTLTIQRTQQEDSAVYLCASSLITASYSNQPQHFGDGTRLSIL.

The J gene is TRBJ2-5, the V gene TRBV7-3; 8 bases are shared with TRBD2. Germline values: CDR1 SGHTA, CDR2 FQGTGA. This CDR3 comprises 14 residues. Germline trimming cut 5 bases from V and 4 bases from J; bases unmatched to any gene: 6. The DNA for the CDR3 is TGTGCCAGCAGCCTAAGCGGGAGACGAGAGACCCAGTACTTC. Protein sequence: CASSLSGRRETQYF.

The gene calls are TRBV28 and TRBJ2-3, with 11 bases fitting TRBD2. Germline V gene sequence: CDR1 MDHEN, CDR2 SYDVKM. J lost 3 bases, V lost 3 bases, and 17 bases had no gene match. This CDR3 has 20 residues. The CDR3 reads CASSFGRGIAGGPGTDTQYF. The CDR3 region has the DNA TGTGCCAGCAGTTTCGGCAGGGGTATAGCGGGAGGGCCGGGTACAGATACGCAGTATTTT.

Points on this clone: This sample also contains other DNA sequences that code for the same CDR3. V gene TRBV7-3 combines with J gene TRBJ1-2, with D possibly TRBD1 on 5 matching bases. The CDR3 spans 13 residues. V was shortened by 4 bases and J by 4 bases, with 10 bases between the two germline ends. CDR1 and CDR2 from the germline V gene are SGHTA and FQGTGA. In DNA, the CDR3 is TGTGCCAGCAGCTCCCCGGGGGGCTATGGCTACACCTTC. Protein product: CASSSPGGYGYTF.

A few counts support this clone. The chain links TRBV5-1 to TRBJ1-1; a weak D match, TRBD1 (6 bases). The ends were cut back, 4 bases at V and 11 bases at J, with 21 bases in the middle. This CDR3 has 14 residues. Germline V gene sequence: CDR1 SGHRS, CDR2 YFSETQ. The CDR3 bases are TGCGCCAGCAGCCAGGACAGCTCTCCGGTGGGGGCTTTCTTT. Protein: CASSQDSSPVGAFF.

The V gene is TRBV5-1, the J gene TRBJ2-1, with 10 bases matching TRBD2. The V gene end was trimmed by 2 bases and the J gene end by 5 bases; junction bases not matched to a gene: 4. Germline CDR1 SGHRS, CDR2 YFSETQ. This CDR3 region has 15 residues. CDR3 protein: CASSFRLAGDNEQFF. CDR3 nucleotides: TGCGCCAGCAGCTTTCGGCTAGCGGGAGACAATGAGCAGTTCTTC.

The J gene is TRBJ2-3, the V gene TRBV6-5; D unresolved. This CDR3 contains 15 residues. CDR1 is MNHEY and CDR2 is SVGAGI in the germline V gene. V was shortened by 2 bases and J by 1 base, with 10 bases between the two germline ends. The CDR3 loop is CASSYEFGGTDTQYF. For the CDR3, the DNA is TGTGCCAGCAGTTACGAGTTTGGCGGCACAGATACGCAGTATTTT.

This clone was counted a single time. This chain links TRBV27 with TRBJ2-2; no reliable D call. The CDR3 runs 10 residues. The germline CDR1 and CDR2 sequences are MNHEY and SMNVEV (reference sequence). V lost 7 bases and J 7 bases, leaving 4 bases between the germline ends. CDR3 DNA sequence: TGTGCCAGCACGGGCGGGGAGCTGTTTTTT. This codes for CASTGGELFF.

The chain joins TRBV30 to TRBJ2-1; possible D gene TRBD2, 5 bases. Trimming stripped 2 bases from V and 6 bases from J, with 14 bases between. The CDR3 loop spans 14 amino acids. Germline-derived CDR1 and CDR2 are GTSNPN and SVGIG (reference sequence). The chain's CDR3 is CAWSITRSSNEQFF. CDR3 coding DNA: TGTGCCTGGAGTATTACTAGGAGTAGCAATGAGCAGTTCTTC.

The J gene is TRBJ2-2, the V gene TRBV5-1; no clear D. CDR3 size: 14 residues. Trimming left V 4 bases short and J 4 bases short, with 11 bases between. The germline CDR1 and CDR2 sequences are SGHRS and YFSETQ. The CDR3 loop reads CASSLVVGTGELFF. The DNA of the CDR3 is TGCGCCAGCAGCCTGGTAGTAGGCACCGGGGAGCTGTTTTTT.

A few counts support this clone. The sample contains more than one DNA sequence encoding this CDR3. The chain is built from TRBV28 and TRBJ1-1, with D tentatively TRBD1 (6 bases). The V end lost 4 bases, the J end lost 7 bases, and 10 bases lay between the germline ends. CDR1 and CDR2 from the germline V gene are MDHEN and SYDVKM. CDR3 size: 12 residues. The CDR3 DNA follows: TGTGCCAGCAGTTCCACGGACAGTGAAGCTTTCTTT. Protein product: CASSSTDSEAFF.

The V and J genes are TRBV7-3 and TRBJ2-1; 12 nucleotides align to TRBD1. The CDR3 extends over 16 amino acids. V shed 4 bases, J shed 7 bases, and the junction held 8 bases outside the gene matches. The germline gives CDR1 SGHTA, CDR2 FQGTGA. The CDR3 nucleotides are TGTGCCAGCAGCTCGAGGGGACAGGGGGCTCGTAATGAGCAGTTCTTC. It codes for CASSSRGQGARNEQFF.

A few counts support this clone. The CDR3 DNA follows: TGTGCCAGCAGCTTGAGGGCGGACAACACTGAAGCTTTCTTT. Translating gives CASSLRADNTEAFF. The V call is TRBV7-2, the J call TRBJ1-1; D is unresolved. The CDR3 is 14 amino acids. V was shortened by 3 bases and J by 2 bases, with 10 bases between the two germline ends. The V gene's germline CDR1 is SGHTA and CDR2 FQGNSA. Complete variable domain (other parts from reference TRBV7-2 and TRBJ1-1): GAGVSQSPSNKVTEKGKDVELRCDPISGHTALYWYRQSLGQGLEFLIYFQGNSAPDKSGLPSDRFSAERTGGSVSTLTIQRTQQEDSAVYLCASSLRADNTEAFFGQGTRLTVV.